One and the same sample provided the 12 T cell receptor beta chains below, sequenced in a study of T cell responses to AZD1222 COVID-19 vaccine. Assay: immunoSEQ multiplex PCR; the TCRdb copy retains only in-frame clones and omits some. The data hold about 130,000 clones, with more than 85% observed a single time. The sample here was peripheral blood, taken on day 0 of AZD1222 vaccination. These receptors all stem from an adult in good health.

As to this clone: The junction departs from the called germline gene at one end, perhaps through a read error. The V and J genes are TRBV3-1 (or the pseudogene TRBV3-2) and TRBJ1-1; no reliable D call. Looked up from germline, CDR1 is LGHDT and CDR2 is YNNKEL (reference sequence). The CDR3 extends over 14 amino acids. The CDR3 sequence is CASTQAVPYTEAFF. CDR3 DNA sequence: TGTGCCAGCACCCAAGCGGTACCTTACACTGAAGCTTTCTTT.

The V call is TRBV6-2 or TRBV6-3, the J call TRBJ2-1; TRBD2 aligns across 8 bases. This CDR3 has 16 amino acids. V lost 3 bases and J lost 8; bases outside the gene matches: 12. Germline V lookup: CDR1 MNHEY, CDR2 SVGEGT. CDR3 nucleotide sequence: TGTGCCAGCAGTTATTCGTTAGCGGGAAAGATGGATGAGCAGTTCTTC. Protein: CASSYSLAGKMDEQFF.

The V call is TRBV7-9, the J call TRBJ1-2; D gene ambiguous. Germline V gene data show CDR1 as SEHNR and CDR2 as FQNEAQ (reference sequence). V was clipped by 4 bases and J by 0 bases, with 18 bases between them. CDR3 length: 17 residues. In DNA, the CDR3 is TGTGCCAGCAGCTCCCGGGAGCAGGAGGTTCCTAACTATGGCTACACCTTC. It codes for CASSSREQEVPNYGYTF.

This chain links TRBV15 with TRBJ1-2; 7 bases map to TRBD1. V was clipped by 0 bases and J by 2 bases; unmatched bases: 6. The CDR3 has 16 residues. Per the germline V gene, CDR1 is LNHNV and CDR2 is YYDKDF (reference sequence). CDR3 nucleotide sequence: TGTGCCACCAGCAGAGATGTGGGACAGAAGAACTATGGCTACACCTTC. This codes for CATSRDVGQKNYGYTF.

V usage is TRBV6-4 and J usage is TRBJ1-1, with unresolved D. This CDR3 comprises 19 residues. V was shortened by 2 bases and J by 7 bases, with 29 bases between the two germline ends. The germline V gene encodes CDR1 MRHNA and CDR2 SNTAGT. The CDR3: CASSDPPGDRGLVSDEAFF. In DNA, the CDR3 is TGTGCCAGCAGTGACCCGCCCGGTGACCGCGGGCTGGTTAGTGATGAAGCTTTCTTT.

Written as DNA, the CDR3 is TGTGCCAGCAGCAACGGACTAGCGGGGGTTATTGAGCAGTTCTTC. Encoded protein: CASSNGLAGVIEQFF. The J gene is TRBJ2-1, the V gene TRBV4-2; 13 positions agree with TRBD2. The CDR3 length is 15 residues. Germline V gives CDR1 LGHNA, CDR2 YNFKEQ. V gave up 5 bases and J gave up 9 bases; unmatched junction bases: 7.

The chain carries TRBV7-2 and TRBJ2-1; TRBD2 aligns across 14 bases. The CDR3 is 15 amino acids. The germline V gene encodes CDR1 SGHTA and CDR2 FQGNSA. The J segment lost 10 bases and the V segment lost 5 bases, leaving 7 bases of the junction unmatched. The chain's CDR3 is CASSTSGTSGREQFF. CDR3 in DNA: TGTGCCAGCAGCACCTCCGGGACTAGCGGGAGAGAGCAGTTCTTC.

Turning to this clone: The same CDR3 is also encoded by other DNA sequences in this sample. The V call is TRBV7-2, the J call TRBJ2-3; 9 bases line up with TRBD2. The CDR3 length is 16 residues. Germline V lookup: CDR1 SGHTA, CDR2 FQGNSA. V gave up 3 bases and J gave up 2 bases; unmatched junction bases: 6. The CDR3 reads CASSLGLAGLTDTQYF. For the CDR3, the DNA is TGTGCCAGCAGCTTGGGGCTAGCGGGACTCACAGATACGCAGTATTTT.

The gene calls are TRBV6-6 and TRBJ1-1; TRBD1 matches 10 bases. The length of the CDR3 is 15 residues. Germline V lookup: CDR1 MNHNY, CDR2 SVGAGI (reference sequence). V lost 8 bases, J lost 4 bases, and 10 bases stayed unmatched. CDR3 protein: CASGQTGGSGTEAFF. The CDR3 DNA is TGTGCCAGCGGCCAGACAGGGGGCTCTGGCACTGAAGCTTTCTTT.

V and J are TRBV2 and TRBJ1-5; D is uncertain. The CDR3 runs 17 residues. The germline CDR1 and CDR2 sequences are SNHLY and FYNNEI. V lost 2 bases, J lost 0 bases, and 14 bases lay in between. In DNA, the CDR3 is TGTGCCAGCAGTGAAAGGTTGGGCAGATATAGCAATCAGCCCCAGCATTTT. Protein: CASSERLGRYSNQPQHF.

This chain links TRBV28 with TRBJ1-1, with TRBD1 matching over 8 bases. V was clipped by 3 bases and J by 7 bases; unmatched bases: 4. CDR3 size: 13 residues. CDR1 MDHEN and CDR2 SYDVKM come from the germline V gene. CDR3 amino acids: CASSLDRVGEAFF. The CDR3 region has the DNA TGTGCCAGCAGTTTGGACAGGGTGGGTGAAGCTTTCTTT. The full variable domain, in which reference TRBV28 and TRBJ1-1 provide the parts outside the CDR3, is DVKVTQSSRYLVKRTGEKVFLECVQDMDHENMFWYRQDPGLGLRLIYFSYDVKMKEKGDIPEGYSVSREKKERFSLILESASTNQTSMYLCASSLDRVGEAFFGQGTRLTVV.

The chain carries TRBV13 and TRBJ1-2, with TRBD1 matching over 7 bases. The V and J ends lost 2 bases and 6 bases, in that order; junction bases with no gene match: 9. Germline values: CDR1 PRHDT, CDR2 FYEKMQ (reference sequence). This CDR3 comprises 15 residues. CDR3 sequence (DNA): TGTGCCAGCAGCTTAAACAGGGGAAGGCTCGATGGCTACACCTTC. Amino acids: CASSLNRGRLDGYTF.